These 25 T cell receptor beta chains originate from one sample sequenced in a study of blood T cells in healthy people across ages. Alongside a J-beta primer mix, a sample-barcoded 5' primer served in a second PCR lasting roughly 6 to 11 cycles. TCRdb reprocessed the 5' RACE reads with MiXCR, giving one entry per CDR3 protein. Of roughly 680,000 distinct CDR3 sequences listed, approximately 52% were seen once; the top ten hold approximately 13%. The sequenced sample consisted of blood. The receptors originated from a woman of 80 years or more in good health.

As to this clonotype: It may be a read error: a sequence one base away is much more abundant. This sequence joins TRBV21-1 and TRBJ2-7. TRBV21-1 is a pseudogene locus. This CDR3 is 11 amino acids long. In nucleotides, the CDR3 is TGTGCCAGCATAACTTGCTACGAGCAGTACTTC. It yields the protein CASITCYEQYF.

This clonotype showed up just once. V and J are TRBV5-1 and TRBJ1-2; 8 nucleotides agree with TRBD1. CDR1 and CDR2 (germline): SGHRS, YFSETQ. This CDR3 has 15 amino acids. V lost 4 bases to trimming and J lost 4 bases; unmatched junction nucleotides: 9. The CDR3 DNA is TGCGCCAGCAGCCGAGCGGCAGGGGGCGCCTATGGCTACACCTTC. Protein: CASSRAAGGAYGYTF.

CDR3 sequence reads: CAISTGTVYGYTF. The DNA for the CDR3 is TGTGCCATCTCTACCGGGACGGTCTATGGCTACACCTTC. V is TRBV10-3 and J is TRBJ1-2, with a weak D call TRBD1 (5 bases). Between the trimmed V and J ends, which lost 8 bases and 4 bases, there was a span of 14 bases. Germline CDR1 reads ENHRY; CDR2 reads SYGVKD. The CDR3 is 13 amino acids.

This clonotype was counted many times. The rearrangement joins TRBV5-1 to TRBJ2-1; a possible D gene is TRBD1 (5 bases). The CDR3 loop spans 12 amino acids. Germline V CDR1 and CDR2: SGHRS, YFSETQ. Trimming stripped 2 bases from V and 10 bases from J, with 10 bases between. The CDR3 sequence: CASSFGHREQFF. The CDR3 bases are TGCGCCAGCAGCTTTGGACACCGGGAGCAGTTCTTC. The full variable domain, completed using reference TRBV5-1 and TRBJ2-1, is KAGVTQTPRYLIKTRGQQVTLSCSPISGHRSVSWYQQTPGQGLQFLFEYFSETQRNKGNFPGRFSGRQFSNSRSEMNVSTLELGDSALYLCASSFGHREQFFGPGTRLTVL.

In this sample, this clonotype turned up many times. The chain links TRBV20-1 to TRBJ1-2, with 8 bases that match TRBD1. Germline CDR1 reads DFQATT; CDR2 reads SNEGSKA (reference sequence). The CDR3 loop spans 16 amino acids. J lost 6 bases, V lost 5 bases, and 17 bases had no gene match. CDR3 protein: CSALGQGVTLSHGYTF. CDR3 nucleotide sequence: TGCAGTGCTCTTGGACAGGGTGTGACGCTTAGTCATGGCTACACCTTC.

In this sample, this clonotype turned up many times. The chain couples TRBV5-5 to TRBJ2-1; D not certain. Germline lookup yields CDR1 SGHKS and CDR2 YYEKEE (reference sequence). The CDR3 totals 15 residues. V lost 1 base, J lost 2 bases, and 10 bases lay in between. The CDR3 sequence is CASSLLATAYNEQFF. DNA for the CDR3: TGTGCCAGCAGCTTGTTGGCTACCGCCTACAATGAGCAGTTCTTC. Variable domain in full (rest from reference TRBV5-5 and TRBJ2-1): DAGVTQSPTHLIKTRGQQVTLRCSPISGHKSVSWYQQVLGQGPQFIFQYYEKEERGRGNFPDRFSARQFPNYSSELNVNALLLGDSALYLCASSLLATAYNEQFFGPGTRLTVL.

CDR3 coding DNA: TGTGCCGGGAAGACTCGAGAGACCCAGTACTTC. This sequence encodes CAGKTRETQYF. The chain links TRBV28 to TRBJ2-5; unclear D gene. The CDR3 consists of 11 residues. V gave up 11 bases and J gave up 4 bases, with 11 bases separating them. Germline V CDR1 and CDR2: MDHEN, SYDVKM.

This CDR3 reads CSARDLGFGDTQYF. As DNA, the CDR3 is TGCAGTGCTAGAGATCTGGGGTTTGGAGATACGCAGTATTTT. This rearrangement joins TRBV20-1 to TRBJ2-3; D gene ambiguous. The V gene lost 0 bases and the J gene lost 5 bases, with 12 bases spanning the gap. Germline assignment: CDR1 DFQATT and CDR2 SNEGSKA (reference sequence). The CDR3 spans 14 residues.

Many counts were recorded for this clonotype. The V gene is TRBV11-2, the J gene TRBJ1-2; TRBD1 might be the D (5 bases). V was pared by 1 base and J by 4 bases, with 10 bases between. Germline lookup yields CDR1 SGHAT and CDR2 FQNNGV. The CDR3 extends over 14 amino acids. The chain's CDR3 is CASSLAGGSYGYTF. The CDR3 coding sequence is TGTGCCAGCAGCTTAGCGGGGGGGTCCTATGGCTACACCTTC.

This clonotype was seen many times. The rearrangement links TRBV12-3 or TRBV12-4 to TRBJ2-1; 8 bases align to TRBD2. V trimming: 7 bases; J trimming: 4 bases; junction bases outside the gene matches: 9. This CDR3 contains 15 residues. CDR3 sequence (DNA): TGTGCCAGCATTCTTTCGGGGGGGCTTTACAATGAGCAGTTCTTC. Translated: CASILSGGLYNEQFF.

This clonotype showed up many times. V usage is TRBV28 and J usage is TRBJ2-7; D perhaps matches TRBD2 (6 bases). From germline, CDR1 is MDHEN and CDR2 SYDVKM. Trimming stripped 8 bases from V and 3 bases from J, with 14 bases between. The CDR3 has 13 residues. The CDR3 DNA is TGTGCCAGCCGATCTTCGGGGGTCTACGAGCAGTACTTC. Its translation: CASRSSGVYEQYF.

The gene calls are TRBV25-1 and TRBJ1-6; unclear D gene. CDR1 and CDR2 (germline): MGHDK, SYGVNS. Trimming left V 4 bases short and J 13 bases short, with 17 bases between. The CDR3 runs 14 residues. DNA of the CDR3: TGTGCCAGCAGTGTCCCACCATTTGGTTCCCCCCTCCACTTT. It yields the protein CASSVPPFGSPLHF.

This clonotype was seen at least ten times. The chain combines TRBV12-3 or TRBV12-4 with TRBJ2-7, with TRBD2 identical over 9 bases. V lost 1 base to trimming and J lost 2 bases; unmatched junction nucleotides: 3. This CDR3 comprises 15 residues. The CDR3 DNA reads TGTGCCAGCAGTTTAGTTAGCGGGGGACCCTACGAGCAGTACTTC. Amino acid sequence: CASSLVSGGPYEQYF.

V usage is TRBV28 and J usage is TRBJ1-1, with D maybe TRBD1 (5 bases). The CDR3 is made up of 13 amino acids. The V and J ends lost 7 bases and 3 bases respectively, with 12 bases between them. In germline, CDR1 is MDHEN, CDR2 SYDVKM. The DNA for the CDR3 is TGTGCCAGCAACACCGGGACGTACACTGAAGCTTTCTTT. Its protein product is CASNTGTYTEAFF.

Worth noting for this clonotype: This may arise from a read error, as a much more abundant clone is one base away. V and J are TRBV15 and TRBJ2-3; D unclear. Germline assignment: CDR1 LNHNV and CDR2 YYDKDF (reference sequence). The CDR3 is made up of 16 amino acids. CDR3 DNA sequence: TGTGCCGCCAGCAGAGTCGGAAAAGGGCTCACAGATACGCAGTATTTT. It is translated as CAASRVGKGLTDTQYF.

The V gene is TRBV11-2, the J gene TRBJ2-5; 8 positions agree with TRBD2. The CDR3 is made up of 17 amino acids. The V gene's germline CDR1 is SGHAT and CDR2 FQNNGV. The V segment lost 1 base and the J segment 11 bases; nucleotides outside the gene matches: 18. The DNA of the CDR3 is TGTGCCAGCAGCTTAGTTCGAGGCGGGAGGATGGACAAGGAGCAGTACTTC. Translation: CASSLVRGGRMDKEQYF.

The sample holds a few counts of this clonotype. The chain joins TRBV29-1 to TRBJ1-5; the D gene is possibly TRBD1 (6 bases). The V gene's germline CDR1 is SQVTM and CDR2 ANQGSEA. V was cut by 6 bases and J by 9 bases, with 18 bases left in between. This CDR3 region has 13 residues. The CDR3 DNA reads as TGCAGCGTCCAGACAGGACTCGGTCTGCCCCAGCATTTT. It codes for CSVQTGLGLPQHF.

Comments on this clonotype: A much bigger clone sits one base away, suggesting this may be a read error. V usage is TRBV29-1 and J usage is TRBJ2-3; a weak D match, TRBD1 (6 bases). Germline V gene data show CDR1 as SQVTM and CDR2 as ANQGSEA. The V and J ends lost 3 bases and 3 bases respectively, with 10 bases between them. CDR3 length equals 13 residues. Here the CDR3 reads CSVDSGETDTQYF. The CDR3 DNA is TGCAGCGTTGATTCAGGGGAAACAGATACGCAGTATTTT.

This clonotype showed up just once. This may arise from a read error, as a much more abundant clone is one base away. The chain carries TRBV24-1 and TRBJ1-2; D call uncertain. The germline gives CDR1 KGHDR, CDR2 SFDVKD. The CDR3 sequence is 13 residues long. The CDR3 sequence is CATSEKYNYGCTF. In DNA, the CDR3 is TGTGCCACCAGTGAGAAGTATAACTATGGCTGCACCTTC.

This clonotype was counted at least ten times. J is TRBJ2-7 and V is TRBV20-1; no clear D. This CDR3 contains 12 residues. Germline loops: CDR1 DFQATT, CDR2 SNEGSKA (reference sequence). V was trimmed by 1 base and J by 4 bases, leaving 8 bases between them. DNA of the CDR3: TGCAGTGCTAGAGGACCCCATTACGAGCAGTACTTC. Translated, it gives CSARGPHYEQYF.

At least ten counts were recorded for this clonotype. The rearrangement uses TRBV21-1 and TRBJ2-7; TRBD1, the table's D call, lacks a check against the DNA. TRBV21-1 is an annotated pseudogene. The CDR3 covers 17 residues. Here the CDR3 reads CASSKAQKGAPSYEQYF. CDR3 nucleotide sequence: TGTGCCAGCAGCAAAGCGCAGAAGGGGGCACCGTCCTACGAGCAGTACTTC.

This clonotype was found once. This may stem from a read error, because a much larger clone lies one nucleotide away. V and J are TRBV5-1 and TRBJ2-3; maybe TRBD2 (7 bases). Germline-derived CDR1 and CDR2 are SGHRS and YFSETQ. V was shortened by 0 bases and J by 4 bases, with 12 bases between the two germline ends. The CDR3 is 15 residues long. The CDR3 protein is CASSLGGGPPDTQYF. CDR3 bases: TGCGCCAGCAGCTTGGGGGGGGGCCCTCCAGATACGCAGTATTTT. The full variable domain, its missing parts supplied by reference TRBV5-1 and TRBJ2-3, is KAGVTQTPRYLIKTRGQQVTLSCSPISGHRSVSWYQQTPGQGLQFLFEYFSETQRNKGNFPGRFSGRQFSNSRSEMNVSTLELGDSALYLCASSLGGGPPDTQYFGPGTRLTVL.

This clonotype was counted between two and nine times. One end of the junction is discordant with germline, which a read error may explain. The chain uses TRBV27 and TRBJ2-7; D gene uncertain. Germline V gives CDR1 MNHEY, CDR2 SMNVEV (reference sequence). There are 13 residues in the CDR3. The CDR3: CARSLGAFYEQYF. The CDR3 DNA is TGTGCCCGCAGTTTAGGAGCCTTCTACGAGCAGTACTTC.

This clonotype was seen repeatedly, ten times or more. The chain couples TRBV24-1 to TRBJ2-3; the D is unclear. V was cut by 6 bases and J by 2 bases, with 17 bases left in between. The length of the CDR3 is 16 residues. Germline loops: CDR1 KGHDR, CDR2 SFDVKD. The CDR3 sequence: CATSRKGVGTTDTQYF. The CDR3 DNA is TGTGCCACCAGTCGAAAAGGAGTAGGAACCACAGATACGCAGTATTTT.

This clonotype was detected a few times. This chain connects TRBV20-1 to TRBJ1-1; tentatively, D is TRBD1 (6 bases). The CDR3 loop spans 13 amino acids. From germline, CDR1 is DFQATT and CDR2 SNEGSKA (reference sequence). The V and J ends lost 5 bases and 4 bases respectively, with 14 bases between them. CDR3 region: CSAPGVGVTEAFF. The CDR3 DNA follows: TGCAGTGCTCCAGGGGTGGGGGTCACTGAAGCTTTCTTT.